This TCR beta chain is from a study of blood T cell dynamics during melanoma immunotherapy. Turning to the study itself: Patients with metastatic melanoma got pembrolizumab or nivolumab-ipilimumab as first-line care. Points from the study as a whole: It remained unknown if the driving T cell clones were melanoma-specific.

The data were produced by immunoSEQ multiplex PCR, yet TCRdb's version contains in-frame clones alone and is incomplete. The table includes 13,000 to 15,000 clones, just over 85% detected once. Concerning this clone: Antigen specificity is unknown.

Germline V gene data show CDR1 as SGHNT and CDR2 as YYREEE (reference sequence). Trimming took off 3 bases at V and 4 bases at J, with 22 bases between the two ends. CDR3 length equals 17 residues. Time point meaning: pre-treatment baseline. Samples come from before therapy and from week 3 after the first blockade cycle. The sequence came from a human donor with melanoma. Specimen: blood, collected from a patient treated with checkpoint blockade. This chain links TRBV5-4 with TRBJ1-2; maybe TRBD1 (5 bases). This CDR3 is CASSSPGGEGRGYGYTF. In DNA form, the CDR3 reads TGTGCCAGCAGCTCGCCCGGCGGGGAGGGGCGAGGCTATGGCTACACCTTC.